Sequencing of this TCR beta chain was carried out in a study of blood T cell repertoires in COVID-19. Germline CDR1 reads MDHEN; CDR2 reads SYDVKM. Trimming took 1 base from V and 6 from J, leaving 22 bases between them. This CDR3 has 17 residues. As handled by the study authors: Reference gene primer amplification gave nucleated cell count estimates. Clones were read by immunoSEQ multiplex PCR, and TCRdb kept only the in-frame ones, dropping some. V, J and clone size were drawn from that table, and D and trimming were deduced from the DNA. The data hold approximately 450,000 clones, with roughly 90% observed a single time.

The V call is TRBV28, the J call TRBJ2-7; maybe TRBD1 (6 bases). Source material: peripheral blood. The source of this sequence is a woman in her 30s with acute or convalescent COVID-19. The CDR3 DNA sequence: TGTGCCAGCAGTTTATTTATCGGAGTGGGGGCTAGTCGCGAGCAGTACTTC. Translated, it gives CASSLFIGVGASREQYF.